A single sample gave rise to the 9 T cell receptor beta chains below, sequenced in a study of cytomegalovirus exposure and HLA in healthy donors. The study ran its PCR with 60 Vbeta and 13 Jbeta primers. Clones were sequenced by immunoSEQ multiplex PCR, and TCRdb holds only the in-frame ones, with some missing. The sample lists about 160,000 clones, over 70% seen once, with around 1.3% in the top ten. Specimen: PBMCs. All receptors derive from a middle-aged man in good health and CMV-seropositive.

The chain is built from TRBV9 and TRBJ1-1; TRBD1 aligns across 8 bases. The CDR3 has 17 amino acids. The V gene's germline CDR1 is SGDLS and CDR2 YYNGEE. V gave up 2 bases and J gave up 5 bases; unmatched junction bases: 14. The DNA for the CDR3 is TGTGCCAGCAGCGTGGCAGGGGGCCGCGGGGTAGATACTGAAGCTTTCTTT. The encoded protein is CASSVAGGRGVDTEAFF.

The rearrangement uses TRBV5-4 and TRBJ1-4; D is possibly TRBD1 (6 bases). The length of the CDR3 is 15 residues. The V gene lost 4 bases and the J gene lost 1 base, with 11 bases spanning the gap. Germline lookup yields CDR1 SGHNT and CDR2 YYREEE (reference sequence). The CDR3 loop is CASSNTGRTNEKLFF. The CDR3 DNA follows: TGTGCCAGCAGCAATACAGGGAGAACTAATGAAAAACTGTTTTTT.

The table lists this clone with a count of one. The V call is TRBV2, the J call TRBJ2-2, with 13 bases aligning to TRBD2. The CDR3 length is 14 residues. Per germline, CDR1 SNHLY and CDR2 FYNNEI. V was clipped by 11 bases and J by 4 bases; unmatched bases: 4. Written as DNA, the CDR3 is TGTGCCGGACTAGCGGGAGAGACCACCGGGGAGCTGTTTTTT. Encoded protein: CAGLAGETTGELFF.

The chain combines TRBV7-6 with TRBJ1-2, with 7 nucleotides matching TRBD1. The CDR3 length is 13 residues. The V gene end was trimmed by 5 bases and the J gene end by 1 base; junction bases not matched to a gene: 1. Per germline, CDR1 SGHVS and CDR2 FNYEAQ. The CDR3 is CASSRDSNYGYTF. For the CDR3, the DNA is TGTGCCAGCAGCCGGGACAGTAACTATGGCTACACCTTC.

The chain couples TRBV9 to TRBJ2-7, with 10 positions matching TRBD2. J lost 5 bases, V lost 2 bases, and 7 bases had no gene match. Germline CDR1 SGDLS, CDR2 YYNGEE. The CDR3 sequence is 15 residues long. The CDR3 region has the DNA TGTGCCAGCAGCGTTCTTGCTAGCGGGAGTAACGAGCAGTACTTC. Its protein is CASSVLASGSNEQYF.

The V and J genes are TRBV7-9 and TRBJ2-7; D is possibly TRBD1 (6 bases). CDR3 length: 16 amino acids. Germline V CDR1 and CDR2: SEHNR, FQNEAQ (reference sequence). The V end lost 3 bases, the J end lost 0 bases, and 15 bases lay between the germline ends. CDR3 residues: CASSFSMGHNSYEQYF. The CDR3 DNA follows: TGTGCCAGCAGCTTTTCAATGGGACATAACTCCTACGAGCAGTACTTC.

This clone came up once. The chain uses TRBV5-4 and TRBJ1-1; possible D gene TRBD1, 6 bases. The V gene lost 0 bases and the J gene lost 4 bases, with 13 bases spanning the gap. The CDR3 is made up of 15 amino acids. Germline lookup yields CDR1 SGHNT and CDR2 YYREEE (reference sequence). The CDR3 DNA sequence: TGTGCCAGCAGCTTGGGCTTAGGCAGGGGCACTGAAGCTTTCTTT. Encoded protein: CASSLGLGRGTEAFF.

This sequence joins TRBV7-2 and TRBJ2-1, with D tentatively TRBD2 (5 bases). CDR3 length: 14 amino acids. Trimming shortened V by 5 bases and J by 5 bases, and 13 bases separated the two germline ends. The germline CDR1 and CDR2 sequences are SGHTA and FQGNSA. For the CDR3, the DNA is TGTGCCAGCAGCCTCGGACTCTCTCACAATGAGCAGTTCTTC. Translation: CASSLGLSHNEQFF.

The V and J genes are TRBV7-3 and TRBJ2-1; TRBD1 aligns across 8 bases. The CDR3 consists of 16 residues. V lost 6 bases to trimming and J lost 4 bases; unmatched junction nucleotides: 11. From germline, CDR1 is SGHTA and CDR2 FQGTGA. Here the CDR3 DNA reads TGTGCCAGCAGTTCCGGGACAGGATCGGTTTACAATGAGCAGTTCTTC. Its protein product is CASSSGTGSVYNEQFF.